The entry below describes one T cell receptor beta chain. This clone's antigen is unknown. Base qualities are missing; no much larger clone stands one base away. This specimen comes from a study of identical twins (dated by TCRdb to the mid-2010s). Some background on the complete study: TCR alpha and beta repertoires from monozygotic twins, unrelated adults of various ages and cord blood were deep-sequenced to test whether fetal clonotypes persist. To rule out contamination, the twin experiments were replicated at different times with different library preparation protocols.

Only healthy Caucasian donors were included. The twin cohort comprised three pairs of female monozygotic twins, all aged roughly 18 to 30 years. The RNA used for TCR libraries was isolated from peripheral blood mononuclear cells. Library preparation was by 5' RACE. Instrument on record: Illumina HiSeq 2000. Template switching introduced a universal primer binding site; the final cDNA contained a unique molecular identifier, enabling accurate counting of TCR cDNA molecules. First-strand cDNA for TCR alpha and beta chains was synthesized from specific primers in the conserved constant-segment region. To control for contamination, every cDNA library was double barcoded, receiving both a SMART-Mk sample barcode and Illumina barcodes. TruSeq adapter sequences, together with Illumina sample barcodes, were added in two successive PCR steps. The TCR alpha and beta cDNA libraries were sequenced on the Illumina HiSeq platform using custom primers. On the authors' methods: MiGEC was used to process raw reads and extract unique molecular identifiers, and MiXCR was used to find CDR3 positions. Recombination models were inferred per individual with the repgenHMM and IGoR tools using an EM algorithm. The analysis of shared clonotypes was done with the tcR package in R, with sharing normalized by the product of cloneset sizes. Out-of-frame nonproductive sequences were analyzed to study raw recombination free of thymic and clonal selection effects. TCRdb cleaned the public reads at Q25 with fastp, built clones with MiXCR and kept in-frame beta chains. Rows with one shared CDR3 protein collapse into an entry with the most common genes and DNA. V and J calls and clone size were set by TCRdb, not the authors. This sample is represented by under 800,000 distinct CDR3 sequences; about 20% of them were singletons. The ten largest make up about 4.3% of the sample.

The paper's findings and limits, for the study overall: Compared with coincidental sharing between unrelated individuals, out-of-frame TCR alpha sequences shared between twins had an excess of sequences with low generation probability. Abundant cord blood beta clonotypes carried fewer insertions; young adult naive repertoires showed a weaker similar trend, while memory repertoires showed none. In beta out-of-frame sequences, excess twin sharing was weaker, because having fewer shared sequences lowered the signal-to-noise ratio. In monozygotic twins, recombination models systematically underestimated out-of-frame TCR alpha sharing, but the models matched the sharing seen between unrelated individuals. Because the same donors could not be followed over many years, the conclusions depended on cross-sectional statistical analysis. Zero-insertion analyses could be partly confounded by invariant T cells such as MAIT and iNKT, although diverse VJ usage argued against such confounding for most clonotypes.

Spanning cysteine to phenylalanine, the CDR3 consists of 11 amino acids. The CDR3 DNA has 33 bases and is translated from base 1. V and J are truncated by 6 bases and 5 bases respectively, leaving an intervening sequence of 11 bases. CDR1 and CDR2 are drawn from the germline V gene: SQVTM, ANQGSEA. The sample was also linked to a second study, of T cells expressing NK-cell markers. As described in the second report: TCR beta-chain repertoires were profiled in sorted CD3+CD56+NKG2C+, CD3+CD56+NKG2C- and CD3+CD56-NKG2C+ T-cell subsets from several donors. Seven of the eight sequenced donors were HCMV-seropositive and one was HCMV-seronegative. In several experiments an anti-gammadeltaTCR antibody was added to restrict sorting to alphabetaTCR-expressing T cells. In 5 to 7 donors, the dominant CD3+CD56+NKG2C+ clonotypes were found to rank among the top 10 CD8+ clonotypes and to make up roughly 1.0-7.5% of CD8+ T cells. Those dominant clonotypes were again the most abundant among CD3+CD56-NKG2C+ cells in a handful of donors, at about 25-60.1%. It remained unclear whether the expanded NKG2C-expressing T cell clones were specific for HCMV antigens. The study sequenced eight donors, all healthy volunteers chosen at random: three men and five women. To determine HCMV serostatus, a commercial ELISA kit was used to detect HCMV-specific IgG in serum. For six donors, bulk peripheral blood T-cell repertoires were also sequenced from unsorted PBMC. MIGEC was used to demultiplex reads and group reads by UMI, and MiTCR was used to assemble and quantify clonotypes. Only TCR cDNA sequences supported by at least two reads were kept to exclude erroneous sequences. The tcR package was used for downstream repertoire analysis, and clonotypes were matched across fractions by CDR3 nucleotide sequence plus V segment. VDJmatch was used to annotate antigen specificity against VDJdb, with one amino acid substitution allowed in CDR3.

The V and J segments used are TRBV29-1 and TRBJ2-7; a confident D gene designation cannot be given. The clonotype originates from a woman between 18 and 30 years old in good health. The sequenced material came from PBMCs. This receptor carries the CDR3 CSVRSGHEQYF. The nucleotide sequence reads TGCAGCGTCCGGAGTGGCCACGAGCAGTACTTC.